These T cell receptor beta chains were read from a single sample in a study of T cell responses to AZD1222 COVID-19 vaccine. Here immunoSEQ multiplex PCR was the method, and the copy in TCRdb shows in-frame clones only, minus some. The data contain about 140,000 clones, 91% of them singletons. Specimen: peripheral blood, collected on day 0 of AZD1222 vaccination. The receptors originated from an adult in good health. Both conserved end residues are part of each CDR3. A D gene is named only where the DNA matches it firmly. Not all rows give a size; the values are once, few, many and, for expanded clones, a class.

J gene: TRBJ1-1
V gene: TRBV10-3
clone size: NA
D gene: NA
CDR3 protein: CAISGLNTEAFF
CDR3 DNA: TGTGCCATCAGTGGGCTAAACACTGAAGCTTTCTTT

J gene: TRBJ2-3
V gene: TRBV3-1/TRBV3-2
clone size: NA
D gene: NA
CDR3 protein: CASSRVLMGTDTQYF
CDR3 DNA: TGTGCCAGCAGCCGGGTCCTAATGGGCACAGATACGCAGTATTTT

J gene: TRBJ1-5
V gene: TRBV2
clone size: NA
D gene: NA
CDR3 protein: CASSPVYSNQPQHF
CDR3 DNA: TGTGCCAGCAGCCCAGTGTATAGCAATCAGCCCCAGCATTTT

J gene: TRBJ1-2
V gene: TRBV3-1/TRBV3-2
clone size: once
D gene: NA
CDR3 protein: CASRSTAGRDGYTF
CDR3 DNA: TGTGCCAGCAGGTCCACAGCAGGGCGCGATGGCTACACCTTC

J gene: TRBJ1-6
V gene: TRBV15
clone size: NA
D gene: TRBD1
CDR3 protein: CATSRGRNSPGGGVYNSPLHF
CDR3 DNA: TGTGCCACCAGCAGAGGACGAAACTCACCAGGGGGCGGCGTCTATAATTCACCCCTCCACTTT

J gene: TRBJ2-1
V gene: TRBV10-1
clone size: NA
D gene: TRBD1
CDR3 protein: CASSGGQADNEQFF
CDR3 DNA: TGCGCCAGCAGTGGGGGACAGGCCGACAATGAGCAGTTCTTC

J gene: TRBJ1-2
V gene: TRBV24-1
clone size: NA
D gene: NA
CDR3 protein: CARGRGFRGNYGYTF
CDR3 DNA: TGTGCCCGCGGAAGGGGGTTTCGGGGTAACTATGGCTACACCTTC

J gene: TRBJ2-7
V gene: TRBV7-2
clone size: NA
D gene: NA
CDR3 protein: CASSLGLRYEQYF
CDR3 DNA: TGTGCCAGCAGCTTAGGACTAAGGTACGAGCAGTACTTC

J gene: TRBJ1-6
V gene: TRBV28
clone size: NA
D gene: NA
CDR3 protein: CASSGGPSGTYNSPLHF
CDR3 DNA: TGTGCCAGCAGTGGGGGACCATCGGGGACCTATAATTCACCCCTCCACTTT

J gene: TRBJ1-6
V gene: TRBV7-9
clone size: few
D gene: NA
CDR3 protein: CASSLDSSYNSPLHF
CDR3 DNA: TGTGCCAGCAGCTTAGATAGCTCCTATAATTCACCCCTCCACTTT

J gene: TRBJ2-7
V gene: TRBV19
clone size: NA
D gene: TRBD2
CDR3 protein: CASSIGLAGGYEQYF
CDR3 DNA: TGTGCCAGTAGTATCGGACTAGCGGGGGGTTACGAGCAGTACTTC

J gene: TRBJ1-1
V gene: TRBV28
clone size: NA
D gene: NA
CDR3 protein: CASSGAAVGAFF
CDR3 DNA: TGTGCCAGCAGTGGGGCGGCCGTGGGTGCTTTCTTT

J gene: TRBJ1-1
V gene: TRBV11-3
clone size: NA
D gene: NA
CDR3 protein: CASSFTSEAFF
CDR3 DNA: TGTGCCAGCAGCTTTACCAGTGAAGCTTTCTTT

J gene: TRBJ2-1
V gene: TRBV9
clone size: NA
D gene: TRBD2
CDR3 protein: CASSDSGRASGNEQFF
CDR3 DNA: TGTGCCAGCAGCGATAGCGGGAGGGCCTCTGGTAATGAGCAGTTCTTC